This T cell receptor beta chain was sequenced during a study of tumor-infiltrating lymphocytes in primary liver carcinoma. On the study more broadly: Recorded tumor stage was T1-T3 N0M0, with diameters of about 4 to 10 cm. Per sample, productive TCRbeta reads numbered roughly 3.5 to 7.13 million, similar across tissue types.

In this sample, this clonotype turned up many times. After removal of 2 bases from V and 5 bases from J, the junction contained 8 bases not matched to a gene. CDR1 is LGHNT, CDR2 FRNRAP, per germline. The CDR3 extends over 17 amino acids. Unsorted bulk tissue (about 18-32 mg) underwent RNA and DNA co-extraction. Donors underwent surgery for histopathologically diagnosed primary liver carcinoma. Each sampled tumor had five separate regions taken from it. A primer matching the constant region was used to make TCR beta cDNA from 450 to 500 ng of total RNA. Slightly modified ARM-PCR served as the procedure for the TCR beta libraries. These libraries came from three rounds of nested multiplex PCR. The study ran its first two PCR rounds for around 10 cycles each, using TRBV1-TRBV30 forward primers and a C-beta reverse primer. TCRdb used MiXCR to reprocess the multiplex PCR reads, holding one entry per CDR3 protein. Seen here are around 81,000 distinct CDR3 sequences, about two thirds observed once, and the top ten hold roughly an eighth.

This chain connects TRBV12-5 to TRBJ2-2; 10 bases are a match to TRBD2. The sequence was collected from a woman in her fifties or sixties with primary liver carcinoma and hepatitis B virus infection. Sequenced sample: liver tumor tissue from sampling region 4. The subset denotes: tumor region T4, right-lateral pole. CDR3 loop: CASGLSPSGSYTGELFF. CDR3 nucleotide sequence: TGTGCTAGTGGTTTGTCTCCTAGCGGGAGTTATACCGGGGAGCTGTTTTTT.